This T cell receptor (beta chain) emerged from a study of blood T cell repertoires in COVID-19. On the study more broadly: The samples span acute and convalescent COVID-19 from the United States, Italy and Spain. Sources were T cells, B-cell-depleted T cells, or PBMCs; the material itself was cDNA or gDNA.

This table comes from immunoSEQ multiplex PCR, and its TCRdb copy is limited to in-frame clones, with some not included. The data hold around 100,000 clones, with approximately 92% observed a single time. The TCR originated in a woman aged 45-65 years with COVID-19, enrolled during active disease. The specimen was peripheral blood.

The CDR3 DNA follows: TGTGCCAGCAGTTACTCACTCACGGAGGTAGGTGGGAACACTGAAGCTTTCTTT. It codes for CASSYSLTEVGGNTEAFF. This chain uses TRBV6-2 or TRBV6-3 with TRBJ1-1; D is uncertain. Germline CDR1 reads MNHEY; CDR2 reads SVGEGT. Between the trimmed V and J ends, which lost 0 bases and 1 base, there was a span of 18 bases. This CDR3 region has 18 residues.